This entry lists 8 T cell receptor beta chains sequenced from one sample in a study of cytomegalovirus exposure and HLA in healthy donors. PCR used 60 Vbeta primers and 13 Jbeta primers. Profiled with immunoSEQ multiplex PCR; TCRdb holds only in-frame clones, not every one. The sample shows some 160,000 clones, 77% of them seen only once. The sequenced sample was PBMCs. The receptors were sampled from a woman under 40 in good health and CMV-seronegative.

CDR3 amino acids: CASSSTGRGGYTF. The CDR3 DNA reads as TGTGCCAGCAGTTCCACAGGGAGAGGTGGCTACACCTTC. This chain uses TRBV5-6 with TRBJ1-2; possible D gene TRBD1, 6 bases. CDR3 length equals 13 residues. Per germline, CDR1 SGHDT and CDR2 YYEEEE. Trimming removed 5 bases from V and 7 bases from J, with 15 bases in between.

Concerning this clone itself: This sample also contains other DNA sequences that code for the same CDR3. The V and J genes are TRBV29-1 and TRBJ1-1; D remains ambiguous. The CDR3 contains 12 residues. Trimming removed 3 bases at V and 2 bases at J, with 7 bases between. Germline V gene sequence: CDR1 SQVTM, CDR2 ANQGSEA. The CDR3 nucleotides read TGCAGCGTTGATCGCGGTAACACTGAAGCTTTCTTT. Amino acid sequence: CSVDRGNTEAFF.

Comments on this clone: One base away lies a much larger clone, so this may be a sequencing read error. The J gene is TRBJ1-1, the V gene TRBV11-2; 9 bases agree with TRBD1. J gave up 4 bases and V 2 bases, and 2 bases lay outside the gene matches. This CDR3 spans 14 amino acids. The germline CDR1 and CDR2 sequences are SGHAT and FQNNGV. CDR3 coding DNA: TGTGCCAGCAGCTTAACAGGGGGCGTCACTGAAGCTTTCTTT. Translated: CASSLTGGVTEAFF.

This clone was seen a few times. The CDR3 loop is CASSLGEGNSPLHF. The CDR3 DNA sequence: TGTGCCAGCAGCTTAGGGGAGGGGAATTCACCCCTCCACTTT. The V and J genes are TRBV7-9 and TRBJ1-6, with TRBD1 as a possible D gene (5 bases). CDR3 size: 14 residues. V gave up 1 base and J gave up 7 bases, with 8 bases separating them. CDR1 is SEHNR, CDR2 FQNEAQ, per germline (reference sequence).

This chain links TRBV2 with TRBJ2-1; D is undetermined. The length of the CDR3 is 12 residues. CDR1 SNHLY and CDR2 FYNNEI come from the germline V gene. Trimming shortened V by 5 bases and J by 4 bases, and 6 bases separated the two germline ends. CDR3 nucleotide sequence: TGTGCCAGCAGTTGGAGTTACAATGAGCAGTTCTTC. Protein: CASSWSYNEQFF. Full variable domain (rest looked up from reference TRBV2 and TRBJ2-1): EPEVTQTPSHQVTQMGQEVILRCVPISNHLYFYWYRQILGQKVEFLVSFYNNEISEKSEIFDDQFSVERPDGSNFTLKIRSTKLEDSAMYFCASSWSYNEQFFGPGTRLTVL.

The CDR3 nucleotides are TGTGCCATCAGTGAGGGGGGGGCAGCTAATTCACCCCTCCACTTT. This translates into CAISEGGAANSPLHF. This chain uses TRBV10-3 with TRBJ1-6; tentative D call: TRBD1 (6 bases). The CDR3 spans 15 residues. Trimming removed 2 bases from V and 6 bases from J, with 11 bases in between. Germline assignment: CDR1 ENHRY and CDR2 SYGVKD.

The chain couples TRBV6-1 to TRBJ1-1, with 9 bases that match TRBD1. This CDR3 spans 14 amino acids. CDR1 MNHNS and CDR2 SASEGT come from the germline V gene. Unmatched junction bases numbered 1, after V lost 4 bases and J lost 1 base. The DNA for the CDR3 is TGTGCCAGCAGTGCGGACAGGGGGAACACTGAAGCTTTCTTT. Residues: CASSADRGNTEAFF.

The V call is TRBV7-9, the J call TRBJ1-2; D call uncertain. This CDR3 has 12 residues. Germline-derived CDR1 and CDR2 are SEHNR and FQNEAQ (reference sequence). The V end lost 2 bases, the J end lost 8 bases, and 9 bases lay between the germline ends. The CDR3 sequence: CASSLPSVGYTF. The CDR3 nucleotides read TGTGCCAGCAGCTTACCTAGCGTCGGCTACACCTTC.